The source of this TCR beta chain is a study of persistence of HIV-infected CD4 T cells (dated by TCRdb to the early 2020s). Study-wide context: The median time the participants had spent on suppressive ART was roughly eight years. CMV- and HIV-1 Gag-responding CD4+ T cells were isolated from ART-treated individuals so that antigen-driven clonal expansion of HIV-1-infected cells could be examined. The TCR cluster analysis across participants included roughly 8 participants for CMV and more than five participants for Gag. Anti-CD3/anti-CD28 stimulation activated a higher proportion of cells, with a lower memory fraction, than antigen stimulation. Proviral sequencing was used to assess clonality among infected cells, whereas TCRbeta sequencing gauged the clonality of all cells within each sorted population. Apart from two participants who underwent leukapheresis at a single time point, peripheral blood samples of up to about 180 mL were collected from participants at multiple time points.

TCRbeta repertoires were sequenced from genomic DNA with the immunoSEQ hsTCRB assay version 4 in survey mode. For TCRbeta sequencing, genomic DNA was diluted to around 10 ng/uL, with up to about 1 ug used per sample. The authors processed their data as follows. TCRbeta data were analyzed in ImmunoSeq Analyzer 3.0, with diversity computed on productive nucleotide rearrangements. Using the Immunarch R package, lower-bound TCR diversity was estimated with the improved Chao index and clonality was estimated with the Gini coefficient. Different nucleotide rearrangements encoding the same CDR3beta amino acid sequence were treated as distinct clonotypes. Differential abundance analysis found TCRbeta sequences that were significantly enriched in antigen-responding cells compared with anti-CD3/anti-CD28-activated cells. TCRs were clustered by predicted peptide-MHC specificity with GLIPH2, both within individual participants and across merged participant data sets. Held by TCRdb, this immuneACCESS table contains in-frame sequences only and omits some clones. Under half of the omission traces to an unresolved V gene where checked; the cause of the rest is unknown. V and J calls plus clone size are reproduced from that table; the DNA served to infer D and trimming. This sample comprises roughly 43,000 clones, 91% of them detected only once. Clones ranked in the top ten supply less than 2% of the sample.

Including cysteine and phenylalanine, the CDR3 has 17 amino acids. The kept DNA is CDR3 alone, 51 bases in frame from the first base. Taken from the germline V gene, the CDR1 and CDR2 loops are SGHRS and YFSETQ. V was cut back by 3 bases and J by 2 bases, leaving a gap of 18 bases between them. What the work shows at the level of the full study, not this receptor alone: Only a small number of individuals took part in the study, and only a limited range of antigens was tested. Antigen-responding cells were enriched for expanded CDR3beta sequences that were degenerate, which suggests that CD4+ responses to CMV and Gag underwent convergent selection. Restriction of bulk TCR analyses to the rare CMV-responding cells that actually carried HIV-1 proviruses was not possible. Within the same sorted populations, TCR oligoclonality correlated with proviral oligoclonality. Significantly lower TCRbeta richness was observed in CMV- and Gag-responding cells than in anti-CD3/anti-CD28-responding cells, and higher oligoclonality was observed in CMV-responding cells than in CD3/CD28-stimulated and Gag-responding cells.

The sample's treatment or condition, from its label and the paper: suppressive antiretroviral therapy. As a nonspecific positive control representing the CD4+ T cell repertoire, the cells were stimulated with anti-CD3/anti-CD28 magnetic beads. Sorting of responding CD4+ T cells was based on upregulation of both CD40 ligand and CD69. Participants were HIV-1-infected adults who started suppressive ART during chronic infection. For at least 4 years, the participants' plasma HIV-1 RNA had been undetectable, below 50 copies/mL. To be included, participants needed a CD4+ T cell count above 400 cells/uL and a positive CMV serology. Before stimulation, PBMCs were isolated using density centrifugation and then depleted of CD8+ T cells. For less than 20 hours, the CD8-depleted PBMCs were stimulated with anti-CD28/CD49d costimulation, a CD40-blocking antibody, and enfuvirtide to prevent new infections. Cells were sorted on a Beckman Coulter MoFlo Legacy or XDP sorter, with propidium iodide excluding dead cells. For samples with more than one million cells, genomic DNA was extracted with the QIAamp DNA Mini Kit, and for all other samples the Quick-DNA Microprep Kit was used.

Comments on this clone: Its specific antigen is unknown. No qualities accompany the bases; no much larger clone lies one base away.

The TCR was taken from an adult man with HIV who was CMV-seropositive. The V and J segments used are TRBV5-1 and TRBJ1-3; there is no confident call for the D gene. The specimen comprised CD4+ T cells sorted from PBMCs after roughly 18-hour stimulation, sampled from a patient who received antiretroviral therapy. Sample cell subset or site, as interpreted from the label and publication: CD40L+CD69+ CD4 T cells responding to anti-CD3/anti-CD28 beads, representing the overall repertoire. The nucleotides read TGCGCCAGCAGCTATTTGGGCCTCCCCACCGCTGGAAACACCATATATTTT. It codes for CASSYLGLPTAGNTIYF.